This T cell receptor beta chain was recovered during a study of T cells in narcolepsy. Study details: Patients with NT1 or NT2 and healthy control donors were enrolled. Notes on the study in general: Autoreactive HCRT-specific and TRIB2-specific clonotypes were marked in same-patient CSF-versus-blood CD4+ comparisons. Autoreactive clone sequences were missing from some blood memory CD4+ repertoires.

Trimming took 0 bases from V and 2 from J, leaving 23 bases between them. Germline V gene data show CDR1 as SGHDN and CDR2 as FVKESK. The CDR3 is 19 residues long. On this clone: The target antigen is unknown.

Assay: immunoSEQ multiplex PCR; the TCRdb copy retains only in-frame clones and omits some. The sample carries around 31,000 clones, roughly four fifths recorded once. The receptor was derived from a human donor with narcolepsy. V gene TRBV14 combines with J gene TRBJ2-7, with a weak D call TRBD1 (6 bases). Sequenced input: CD45RA- memory CD4+ T cells from PBMCs. The CDR3 bases are TGTGCCAGCAGCCAAGAAGACCCCCCATGGACAGCCGGAACCTACGAGCAGTACTTC. Residues: CASSQEDPPWTAGTYEQYF. Full variable domain (outside the CDR3, taken from reference TRBV14 and TRBJ2-7): EAGVTQFPSHSVIEKGQTVTLRCDPISGHDNLYWYRRVMGKEIKFLLHFVKESKQDESGMPNNRFLAERTGGTYSTLKVQPAELEDSGVYFCASSQEDPPWTAGTYEQYFGPGTRLTVT.